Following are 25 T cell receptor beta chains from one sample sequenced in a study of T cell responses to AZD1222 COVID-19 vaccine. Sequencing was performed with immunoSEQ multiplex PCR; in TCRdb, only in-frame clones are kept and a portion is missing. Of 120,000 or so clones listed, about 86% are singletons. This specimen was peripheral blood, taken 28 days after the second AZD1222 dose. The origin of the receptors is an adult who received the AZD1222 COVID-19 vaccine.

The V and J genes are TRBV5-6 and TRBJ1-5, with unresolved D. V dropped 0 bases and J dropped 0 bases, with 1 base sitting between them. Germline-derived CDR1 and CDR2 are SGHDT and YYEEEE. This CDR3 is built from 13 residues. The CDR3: CASSLASNQPQHF. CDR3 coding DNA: TGTGCCAGCAGCTTGGCTAGCAATCAGCCCCAGCATTTT.

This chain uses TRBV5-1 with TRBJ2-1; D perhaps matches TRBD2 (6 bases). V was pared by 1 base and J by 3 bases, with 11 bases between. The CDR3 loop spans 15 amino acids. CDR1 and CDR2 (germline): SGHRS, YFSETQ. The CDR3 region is CASSLTGENYNEQFF. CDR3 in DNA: TGCGCCAGCAGCTTGACGGGAGAAAACTACAATGAGCAGTTCTTC.

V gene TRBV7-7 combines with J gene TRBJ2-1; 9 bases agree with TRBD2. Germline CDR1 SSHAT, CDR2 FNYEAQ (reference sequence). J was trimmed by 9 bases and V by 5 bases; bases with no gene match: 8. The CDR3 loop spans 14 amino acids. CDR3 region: CASSGSGGSTEQFF. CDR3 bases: TGTGCCAGCAGCGGGAGCGGGGGGTCCACTGAGCAGTTCTTC.

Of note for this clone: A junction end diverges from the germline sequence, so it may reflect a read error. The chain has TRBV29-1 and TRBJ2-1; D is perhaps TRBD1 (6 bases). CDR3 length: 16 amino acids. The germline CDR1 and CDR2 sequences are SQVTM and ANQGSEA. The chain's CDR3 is CSVESLGGISHNEQFF. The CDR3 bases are TGCAGCGTTGAATCCTTAGGGGGAATCTCCCACAATGAGCAGTTCTTC.

For the CDR3, the DNA is TGTGCCAGCAGCTCCTGGGGTGCGGACTATGGCTACACCTTC. It translates to CASSSWGADYGYTF. The V call is TRBV7-2, the J call TRBJ1-2; no definite D call. The CDR3 totals 14 residues. V dropped 4 bases and J dropped 3 bases, with 12 bases sitting between them. Germline lookup yields CDR1 SGHTA and CDR2 FQGNSA.

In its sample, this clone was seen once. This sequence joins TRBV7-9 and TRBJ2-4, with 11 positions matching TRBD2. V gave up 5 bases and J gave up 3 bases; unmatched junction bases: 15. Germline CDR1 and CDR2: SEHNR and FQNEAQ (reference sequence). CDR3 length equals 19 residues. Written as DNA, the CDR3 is TGTGCCAGCAGCCTCAACCTAGCGGGGGGCAAGTTCGGCAAAAACATTCAGTACTTC. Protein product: CASSLNLAGGKFGKNIQYF. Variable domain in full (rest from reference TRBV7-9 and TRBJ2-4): DTGVSQNPRHKITKRGQNVTFRCDPISEHNRLYWYRQTLGQGPEFLTYFQNEAQLEKSRLLSDRFSAERPKGSFSTLEIQRTEQGDSAMYLCASSLNLAGGKFGKNIQYFGAGTRLSVL.

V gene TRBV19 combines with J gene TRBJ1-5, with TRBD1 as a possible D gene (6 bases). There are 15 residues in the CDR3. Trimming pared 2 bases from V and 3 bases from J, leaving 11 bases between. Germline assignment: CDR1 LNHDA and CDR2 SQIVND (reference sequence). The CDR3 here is CASSILQGLNQPQHF. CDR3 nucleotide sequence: TGTGCCAGTAGTATACTTCAGGGGCTCAATCAGCCCCAGCATTTT.

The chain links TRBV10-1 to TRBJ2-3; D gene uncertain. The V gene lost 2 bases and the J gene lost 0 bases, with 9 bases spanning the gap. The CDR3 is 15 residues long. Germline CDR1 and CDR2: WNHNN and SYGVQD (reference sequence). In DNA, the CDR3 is TGCGCCAGCAGTGAGGGTCGGAATAGCACAGATACGCAGTATTTT. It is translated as CASSEGRNSTDTQYF.

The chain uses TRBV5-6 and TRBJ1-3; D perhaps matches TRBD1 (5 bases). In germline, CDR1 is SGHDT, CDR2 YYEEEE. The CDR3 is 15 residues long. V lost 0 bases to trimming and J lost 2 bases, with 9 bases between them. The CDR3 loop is CASSLGAGTGNTIYF. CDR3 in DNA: TGTGCCAGCAGCTTGGGGGCAGGGACTGGAAACACCATATATTTT. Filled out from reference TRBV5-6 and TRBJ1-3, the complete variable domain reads DAGVTQSPTHLIKTRGQQVTLRCSPKSGHDTVSWYQQALGQGPQFIFQYYEEEERQRGNFPDRFSGHQFPNYSSELNVNALLLGDSALYLCASSLGAGTGNTIYFGEGSWLTVV.

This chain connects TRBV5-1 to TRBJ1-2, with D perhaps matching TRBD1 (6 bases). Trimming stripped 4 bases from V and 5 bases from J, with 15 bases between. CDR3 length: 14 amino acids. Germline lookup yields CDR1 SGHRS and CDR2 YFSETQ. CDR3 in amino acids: CASSQQGFGYGYTF. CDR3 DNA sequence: TGCGCCAGCAGCCAACAGGGATTCGGGTATGGCTACACCTTC. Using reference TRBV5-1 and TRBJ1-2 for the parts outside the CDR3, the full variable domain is KAGVTQTPRYLIKTRGQQVTLSCSPISGHRSVSWYQQTPGQGLQFLFEYFSETQRNKGNFPGRFSGRQFSNSRSEMNVSTLELGDSALYLCASSQQGFGYGYTFGSGTRLTVV.

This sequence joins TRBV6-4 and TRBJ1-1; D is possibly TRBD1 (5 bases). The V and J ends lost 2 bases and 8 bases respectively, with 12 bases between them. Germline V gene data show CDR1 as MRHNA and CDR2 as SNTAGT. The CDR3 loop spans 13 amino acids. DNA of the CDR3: TGTGCCAGCAGTGACAGCGACAGTTCCGAAGCTTTCTTT. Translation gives CASSDSDSSEAFF.

The CDR3 DNA reads as TGTGCCAGTAGTATAGAGGTGAAGGAAGGTTCCCTCTATGGCTACACCTTC. This translates into CASSIEVKEGSLYGYTF. V gene TRBV19 combines with J gene TRBJ1-2; D gene unclear. The CDR3 spans 17 residues. V lost 0 bases and J 4 bases, leaving 18 bases between the germline ends. Germline assignment: CDR1 LNHDA and CDR2 SQIVND (reference sequence).

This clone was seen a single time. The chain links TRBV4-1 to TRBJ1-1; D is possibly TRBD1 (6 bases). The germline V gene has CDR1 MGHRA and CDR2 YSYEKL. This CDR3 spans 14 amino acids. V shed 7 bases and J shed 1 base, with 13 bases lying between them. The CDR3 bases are TGCGCCAGCACACCAAGAGGGGGGAACACTGAAGCTTTCTTT. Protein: CASTPRGGNTEAFF.

The CDR3 protein is CSVGIENTEAFF. The CDR3, as DNA: TGCAGCGTTGGGATCGAGAACACTGAAGCTTTCTTT. V gene TRBV29-1 combines with J gene TRBJ1-1; D not resolved. The CDR3 totals 12 residues. The germline V gene encodes CDR1 SQVTM and CDR2 ANQGSEA. The V gene lost 4 bases and the J gene lost 1 base, with 7 bases spanning the gap.

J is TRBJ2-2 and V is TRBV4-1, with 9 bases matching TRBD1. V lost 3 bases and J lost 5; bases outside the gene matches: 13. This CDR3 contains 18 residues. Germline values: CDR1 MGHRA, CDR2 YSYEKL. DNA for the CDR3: TGCGCCAGCAGCCACCCATTGTCCGGGACAGGGACGACCGGGGAGCTGTTTTTT. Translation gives CASSHPLSGTGTTGELFF.

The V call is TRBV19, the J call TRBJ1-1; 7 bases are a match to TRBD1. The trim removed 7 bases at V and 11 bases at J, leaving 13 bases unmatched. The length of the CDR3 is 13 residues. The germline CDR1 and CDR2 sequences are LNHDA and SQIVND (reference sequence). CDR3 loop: CASKGQGEIYAFF. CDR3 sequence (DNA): TGTGCCAGTAAGGGGCAGGGGGAGATATATGCTTTCTTT.

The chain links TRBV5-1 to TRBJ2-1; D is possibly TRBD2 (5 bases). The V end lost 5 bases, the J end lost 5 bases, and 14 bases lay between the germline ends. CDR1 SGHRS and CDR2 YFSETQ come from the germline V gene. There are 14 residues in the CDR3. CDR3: CASSSDSTNNEQFF. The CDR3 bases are TGCGCCAGCAGTTCGGACTCCACTAACAATGAGCAGTTCTTC. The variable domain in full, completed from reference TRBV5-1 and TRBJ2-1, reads KAGVTQTPRYLIKTRGQQVTLSCSPISGHRSVSWYQQTPGQGLQFLFEYFSETQRNKGNFPGRFSGRQFSNSRSEMNVSTLELGDSALYLCASSSDSTNNEQFFGPGTRLTVL.

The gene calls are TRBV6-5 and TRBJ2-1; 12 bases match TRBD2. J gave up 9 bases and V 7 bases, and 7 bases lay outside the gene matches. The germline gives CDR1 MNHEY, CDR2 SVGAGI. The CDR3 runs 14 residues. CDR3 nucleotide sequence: TGTGCCAGCATGATAGGACTAGCGGGGCCTGAGCAGTTCTTC. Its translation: CASMIGLAGPEQFF.

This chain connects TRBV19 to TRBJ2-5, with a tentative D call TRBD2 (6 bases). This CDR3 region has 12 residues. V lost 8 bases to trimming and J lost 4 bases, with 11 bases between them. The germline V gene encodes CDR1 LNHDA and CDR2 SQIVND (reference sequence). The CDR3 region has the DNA TGTGCCAGTTCCCCCGGGAGAGAGACCCAGTACTTC. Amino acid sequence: CASSPGRETQYF.

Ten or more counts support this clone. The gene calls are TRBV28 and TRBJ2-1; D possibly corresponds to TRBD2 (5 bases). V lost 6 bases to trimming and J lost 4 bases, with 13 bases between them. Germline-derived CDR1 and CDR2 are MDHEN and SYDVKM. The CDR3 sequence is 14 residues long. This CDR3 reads CASRAPGSYNEQFF. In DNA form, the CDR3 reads TGTGCCAGCAGGGCGCCGGGGAGTTACAATGAGCAGTTCTTC.

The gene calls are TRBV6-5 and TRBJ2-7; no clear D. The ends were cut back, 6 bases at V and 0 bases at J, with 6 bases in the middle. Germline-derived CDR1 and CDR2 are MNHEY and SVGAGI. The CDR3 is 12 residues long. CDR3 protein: CASRQSSYEQYF. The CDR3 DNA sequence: TGTGCCAGCAGGCAGAGCTCCTACGAGCAGTACTTC.

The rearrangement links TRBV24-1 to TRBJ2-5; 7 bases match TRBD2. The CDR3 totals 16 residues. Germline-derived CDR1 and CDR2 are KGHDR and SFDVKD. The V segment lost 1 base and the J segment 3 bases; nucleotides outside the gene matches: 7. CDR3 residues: CATSDFGREGKETQYF. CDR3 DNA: TGTGCCACCAGTGATTTTGGCAGGGAGGGTAAAGAGACCCAGTACTTC.

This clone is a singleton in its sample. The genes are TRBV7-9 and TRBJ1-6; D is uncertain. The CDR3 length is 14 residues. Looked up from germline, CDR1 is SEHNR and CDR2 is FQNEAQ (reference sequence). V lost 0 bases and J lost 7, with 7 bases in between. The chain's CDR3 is CASSLAGINSPLHF. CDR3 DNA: TGTGCCAGCAGCTTAGCAGGGATAAATTCACCCCTCCACTTT. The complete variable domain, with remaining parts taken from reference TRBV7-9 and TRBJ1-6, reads DTGVSQNPRHKITKRGQNVTFRCDPISEHNRLYWYRQTLGQGPEFLTYFQNEAQLEKSRLLSDRFSAERPKGSFSTLEIQRTEQGDSAMYLCASSLAGINSPLHFGNGTRLTVT.

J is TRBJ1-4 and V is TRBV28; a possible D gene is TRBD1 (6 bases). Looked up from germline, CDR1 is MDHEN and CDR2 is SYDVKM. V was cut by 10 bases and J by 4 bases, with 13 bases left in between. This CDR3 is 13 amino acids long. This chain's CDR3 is CATRQGNNEKLFF. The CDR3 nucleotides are TGTGCCACAAGGCAGGGGAATAATGAAAAACTGTTTTTT.

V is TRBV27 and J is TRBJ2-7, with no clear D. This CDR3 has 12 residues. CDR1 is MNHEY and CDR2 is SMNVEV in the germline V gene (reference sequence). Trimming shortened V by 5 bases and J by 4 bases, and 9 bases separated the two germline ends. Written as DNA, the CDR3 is TGTGCCAGCAGTAACTTTGGTTACGAGCAGTACTTC. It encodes CASSNFGYEQYF.